These 8 T cell receptor beta chains share one sample of origin, sequenced in a study of blood T cell repertoires in COVID-19. Data came from immunoSEQ multiplex PCR; TCRdb stores just in-frame clones and leaves some out. The data contain tens of thousands of clones, around 76% of them singletons. The sequenced sample was peripheral blood. Every receptor here comes from a woman aged 80 or over with active or convalescent COVID-19.

V is TRBV4-2 and J is TRBJ2-1; D is ambiguous. CDR1 and CDR2 (germline): LGHNA, YNFKEQ. The CDR3 runs 13 residues. V lost 0 bases and J lost 11, with 11 bases in between. The CDR3 region has the DNA TGTGCCAGCAGCCAAGATCCCGCGATGAAGCAGTTCTTC. As protein: CASSQDPAMKQFF.

This clone was counted between two and nine times. V usage is TRBV7-2 and J usage is TRBJ1-1, with D unresolved. This CDR3 contains 14 residues. Germline V gives CDR1 SGHTA, CDR2 FQGNSA. Trimming shortened V by 2 bases and J by 3 bases, and 10 bases separated the two germline ends. The CDR3 here is CASSLSNGDTEAFF. The CDR3 DNA reads TGTGCCAGCAGCTTATCGAACGGGGACACTGAAGCTTTCTTT.

This chain connects TRBV7-2 to TRBJ2-3, with 13 bases aligning to TRBD2. Germline lookup yields CDR1 SGHTA and CDR2 FQGNSA. The CDR3 has 17 residues. With V trimmed by 3 bases and J by 5 bases, 8 bases remained unmatched. The CDR3 here is CASSFFGLAGAGDTQYF. CDR3 sequence (DNA): TGTGCCAGCAGCTTCTTTGGACTAGCGGGGGCGGGAGATACGCAGTATTTT.

This clone has more than one count but fewer than ten. The chain couples TRBV28 to TRBJ1-1, with D tentatively TRBD1 (6 bases). Germline loops: CDR1 MDHEN, CDR2 SYDVKM. V dropped 3 bases and J dropped 5 bases, with 22 bases sitting between them. The CDR3 runs to 17 residues. CDR3 DNA sequence: TGTGCCAGCAGTTTGGGTAGGTCAGGGGCTAGGGAGACTGAAGCTTTCTTT. Amino acid sequence: CASSLGRSGARETEAFF.

This clone appeared once. The genes are TRBV29-1 and TRBJ1-1; D remains unclear. The CDR3 sequence is 15 residues long. Trimming shortened V by 2 bases and J by 3 bases, and 16 bases separated the two germline ends. CDR1 and CDR2 from the germline V gene are SQVTM and ANQGSEA. CDR3 DNA sequence: TGCAGCGTTGAAAATAGAGGAGGGTTACACACTGAAGCTTTCTTT. Encoded protein: CSVENRGGLHTEAFF.

The chain has TRBV4-3 and TRBJ2-7; 7 bases map to TRBD1. V trimming: 2 bases; J trimming: 4 bases; junction bases outside the gene matches: 5. This CDR3 is built from 14 residues. CDR1 and CDR2 from the germline V gene are LGHNA and YSLEER. The CDR3 loop is CASSQNRGRYEQYF. The CDR3 DNA sequence: TGCGCCAGCAGCCAAAACAGGGGTCGGTACGAGCAGTACTTC.

The chain recombines TRBV11-2 with TRBJ2-5; D is unclear. The CDR3 extends over 13 amino acids. V lost 5 bases and J lost 4, with 11 bases in between. Germline assignment: CDR1 SGHAT and CDR2 FQNNGV. The CDR3 DNA follows: TGTGCCAGCAGCCCCCAACGGTCAGAGACCCAGTACTTC. Translated: CASSPQRSETQYF.

The chain has TRBV4-3 and TRBJ2-7; D is unresolved. Trimming shortened V by 4 bases and J by 5 bases, and 12 bases separated the two germline ends. CDR3 length: 13 residues. Germline V gene sequence: CDR1 LGHNA, CDR2 YSLEER. CDR3 in amino acids: CASSRGPRDEQYF. In DNA, the CDR3 is TGCGCCAGCAGCCGTGGGCCCCGTGACGAGCAGTACTTC.